The 23 T cell receptor beta chains below were found in one sample sequenced in a study of cytomegalovirus exposure and HLA in healthy donors. Some clones are missing from TCRdb's copy, which holds only in-frame ones; the method was immunoSEQ multiplex PCR. In the table there are tens of thousands of clones, just under 95% of which are singletons. Sequencing was done on a sample of PBMCs. These receptors were obtained from a man younger than 35 in good health and CMV-seropositive.

This clone has a single count. The rearrangement links TRBV23-1 to TRBJ2-5, with 11 bases fitting TRBD1. TRBV23-1 is an open reading frame whose function is uncertain. CDR3 length: 16 residues. J gave up 1 base and V 7 bases, and 8 bases lay outside the gene matches. The CDR3 DNA reads TGCGCCAGCACCCATCGCGGACAGGGGGCCCAAGAGACCCAGTACTTC. This encodes CASTHRGQGAQETQYF.

The chain has TRBV5-6 and TRBJ1-1; TRBD1 matches at 7 bases. The CDR3 is made up of 15 amino acids. J lost 4 bases, V lost 5 bases, and 11 bases had no gene match. Germline V lookup: CDR1 SGHDT, CDR2 YYEEEE. CDR3 amino acids: CASSQPTGSGTEAFF. CDR3 DNA sequence: TGTGCCAGCAGTCAACCGACAGGGTCGGGCACTGAAGCTTTCTTT.

The J gene is TRBJ2-1, the V gene TRBV9; 7 bases agree with TRBD2. The germline CDR1 and CDR2 sequences are SGDLS and YYNGEE. The CDR3 has 16 residues. V lost 0 bases, J lost 7 bases, and 10 bases stayed unmatched. In DNA form, the CDR3 reads TGTGCCAGCAGCGTAGACGCGGGAGATTGGAGGAATGAGCAGTTCTTC. This gives the protein CASSVDAGDWRNEQFF.

The chain joins TRBV11-2 to TRBJ1-3, with 7 bases that match TRBD1. The length of the CDR3 is 14 residues. Germline CDR1 and CDR2: SGHAT and FQNNGV. The V and J ends lost 4 bases and 3 bases, in that order; junction bases with no gene match: 3. CDR3 protein: CASSSGTDGNTIYF. CDR3 nucleotides: TGTGCCAGCAGCTCCGGGACAGATGGAAACACCATATATTTT.

The gene calls are TRBV11-1 and TRBJ1-2; 9 positions agree with TRBD1. CDR1 is SGHAT and CDR2 is FQDESV in the germline V gene (reference sequence). The CDR3 sequence is 13 residues long. Unmatched junction bases numbered 4, after V lost 2 bases and J lost 9 bases. Here the CDR3 DNA reads TGTGCCAGCAGCTTAACACAGGGGGCTAGCTACACCTTC. It is translated as CASSLTQGASYTF.

The chain couples TRBV15 to TRBJ2-7, with D perhaps matching TRBD1 (5 bases). Trimming took 3 bases from V and 0 from J, leaving 12 bases between them. CDR3 length: 15 amino acids. Germline values: CDR1 LNHNV, CDR2 YYDKDF (reference sequence). The CDR3 protein is CATSSSRDLSYEQYF. DNA for the CDR3: TGTGCCACCAGCAGCAGCAGGGATCTCTCCTACGAGCAGTACTTC.

This clone is a singleton in its sample. The V gene is TRBV9, the J gene TRBJ2-3, with 7 bases matching TRBD1. There are 13 residues in the CDR3. The germline V gene encodes CDR1 SGDLS and CDR2 YYNGEE. V lost 8 bases, J lost 3 bases, and 6 bases stayed unmatched. The CDR3 DNA reads TGTGCCAGTCGGGACAGTAGAACAGATACGCAGTATTTT. It encodes CASRDSRTDTQYF. Filled out from reference TRBV9 and TRBJ2-3, the complete variable domain reads DSGVTQTPKHLITATGQRVTLRCSPRSGDLSVYWYQQSLDQGLQFLIQYYNGEERAKGNILERFSAQQFPDLHSELNLSSLELGDSALYFCASRDSRTDTQYFGPGTRLTVL.

The rearrangement joins TRBV19 to TRBJ2-2, with D hard to call. The germline V gene encodes CDR1 LNHDA and CDR2 SQIVND (reference sequence). Deletions cut 6 bases from V and 9 bases from J, with 17 bases between. The CDR3 runs 14 residues. Here the CDR3 DNA reads TGTGCCAGTAGAACTGAGAGGTCATCACGGGAGCTGTTTTTT. Amino acid sequence: CASRTERSSRELFF.

The CDR3 protein is CATSRGRGGSYEQYF. The CDR3 DNA reads TGTGCCACCAGCAGAGGCCGGGGGGGGTCCTACGAGCAGTACTTC. The chain links TRBV15 to TRBJ2-7; 8 nucleotides match TRBD2. The J segment lost 1 base and the V segment lost 1 base, leaving 3 bases of the junction unmatched. This CDR3 spans 15 amino acids. The germline V gene encodes CDR1 LNHNV and CDR2 YYDKDF (reference sequence).

The chain employs TRBV29-1 and TRBJ2-7; D perhaps matches TRBD2 (6 bases). The V and J ends lost 1 base and 1 base respectively, with 14 bases between them. This CDR3 region has 15 residues. The germline V gene encodes CDR1 SQVTM and CDR2 ANQGSEA. This CDR3 is CSVEAEREESYEQYF. CDR3 bases: TGCAGCGTTGAAGCGGAAAGGGAGGAGTCCTACGAGCAGTACTTC.

The chain combines TRBV7-9 with TRBJ2-7; TRBD1 is a possible D gene (5 bases). V was shortened by 7 bases and J by 1 base, with 11 bases between the two germline ends. Germline V gene sequence: CDR1 SEHNR, CDR2 FQNEAQ (reference sequence). The CDR3 has 13 amino acids. The DNA for the CDR3 is TGTGCCAGCACCCAGGGCGAGTCCTACGAGCAGTACTTC. This encodes CASTQGESYEQYF.

This clone was seen just once. The chain couples TRBV5-6 to TRBJ2-2, with 9 positions matching TRBD1. Trimming at V came to 3 bases and at J to 5 bases, leaving 5 bases not matched to a gene. Germline lookup yields CDR1 SGHDT and CDR2 YYEEEE. The CDR3 has 15 residues. Here the CDR3 DNA reads TGTGCCAGCAGCTCCGGACAGGGGAGGACCGGGGAGCTGTTTTTT. Residues: CASSSGQGRTGELFF.

V is TRBV28 and J is TRBJ2-7; 7 nucleotides match TRBD1. This CDR3 comprises 15 residues. V shed 8 bases, J shed 1 base, and the junction held 11 bases outside the gene matches. The germline CDR1 and CDR2 sequences are MDHEN and SYDVKM. Here the CDR3 reads CASGGRQGWSYEQYF. The CDR3 nucleotides read TGTGCCAGCGGGGGCCGACAGGGTTGGTCCTACGAGCAGTACTTC.

V usage is TRBV4-1 and J usage is TRBJ2-1; TRBD2 matches at 9 bases. The CDR3 is made up of 16 amino acids. With V trimmed by 0 bases and J by 9 bases, 9 bases remained unmatched. The V gene's germline CDR1 is MGHRA and CDR2 YSYEKL. The CDR3 region has the DNA TGCGCCAGCAGCCAAGAGCCTAGCGGGATGGTGGGTGAGCAGTTCTTC. Its protein is CASSQEPSGMVGEQFF.

The chain carries TRBV27 and TRBJ2-7; the D gene is possibly TRBD2 (6 bases). From germline, CDR1 is MNHEY and CDR2 SMNVEV (reference sequence). V lost 1 base to trimming and J lost 3 bases, with 13 bases between them. The length of the CDR3 is 15 residues. The CDR3 DNA sequence: TGTGCCAGCAGTTTATATCGCGGGATTTTCTACGAGCAGTACTTC. Translation gives CASSLYRGIFYEQYF.

This clone is a singleton in its sample. The chain links TRBV27 to TRBJ2-2; D is unresolved. Germline V lookup: CDR1 MNHEY, CDR2 SMNVEV (reference sequence). Trimming left V 7 bases short and J 1 base short, with 4 bases between. This CDR3 has 12 residues. DNA for the CDR3: TGTGCCAGCACAGGGAACACCGGGGAGCTGTTTTTT. Translating it yields CASTGNTGELFF.

This clone occurred once. The chain is built from TRBV27 and TRBJ1-2; D might be TRBD1 (6 bases). V dropped 9 bases and J dropped 8 bases, with 22 bases sitting between them. From germline, CDR1 is MNHEY and CDR2 SMNVEV (reference sequence). The CDR3 is 14 amino acids. CDR3 DNA sequence: TGTGCCAGTAAAAGCCGTCGAGAGGGGGGGGGCTACACCTTC. It codes for CASKSRREGGGYTF.

V gene TRBV9 combines with J gene TRBJ1-2, with a weak D call TRBD1 (6 bases). Trimming left V 2 bases short and J 7 bases short, with 15 bases between. Germline CDR1 SGDLS, CDR2 YYNGEE. The CDR3 has 14 amino acids. The CDR3 loop is CASSVAGAPSGYTF. CDR3 DNA: TGTGCCAGCAGCGTCGCGGGGGCCCCAAGTGGCTACACCTTC.

The chain couples TRBV10-3 to TRBJ2-3, with D possibly TRBD1 on 5 matching bases. The CDR3 totals 13 residues. V dropped 7 bases and J dropped 6 bases, with 14 bases sitting between them. Germline V lookup: CDR1 ENHRY, CDR2 SYGVKD. The CDR3 DNA follows: TGTGCCATCAATACAGGAGACAAGGATACGCAGTATTTT. Protein sequence: CAINTGDKDTQYF.

The chain links TRBV5-5 to TRBJ2-7; TRBD2 agrees at 9 bases. V shed 3 bases, J shed 6 bases, and the junction held 7 bases outside the gene matches. Looked up from germline, CDR1 is SGHKS and CDR2 is YYEKEE (reference sequence). The CDR3 has 14 residues. CDR3 DNA: TGTGCCAGCAGCTCCGCTAGCGGGACCTTCGAGCAGTACTTC. The encoded protein is CASSSASGTFEQYF. The full variable domain, rest sourced from reference TRBV5-5 and TRBJ2-7, is DAGVTQSPTHLIKTRGQQVTLRCSPISGHKSVSWYQQVLGQGPQFIFQYYEKEERGRGNFPDRFSARQFPNYSSELNVNALLLGDSALYLCASSSASGTFEQYFGPGTRLTVT.

CDR3 bases: TGTGCCAGCAGCTTACTTAGCGGGGGTATCAACGAGCAGTACTTC. It specifies CASSLLSGGINEQYF. The genes are TRBV11-2 and TRBJ2-7; 9 nucleotides agree with TRBD2. CDR1 and CDR2 from the germline V gene are SGHAT and FQNNGV. CDR3 length: 15 residues. Trimming removed 2 bases from V and 5 bases from J; junction bases left unmatched: 7.

The chain employs TRBV4-2 and TRBJ2-7; 7 bases map to TRBD1. Germline assignment: CDR1 LGHNA and CDR2 YNFKEQ. The ends lost 2 bases at V and 3 bases at J; junction bases unmatched: 7. The CDR3 length is 15 residues. CDR3 nucleotide sequence: TGTGCCAGCAGCCAATTAACGGGGACAGTCTACGAGCAGTACTTC. It encodes CASSQLTGTVYEQYF.

The chain recombines TRBV9 with TRBJ2-2; 7 bases agree with TRBD1. Germline V gives CDR1 SGDLS, CDR2 YYNGEE. J lost 7 bases, V lost 0 bases, and 6 bases had no gene match. The length of the CDR3 is 15 residues. The CDR3 DNA is TGTGCCAGCAGCGTAGAGCGACAGGGTGGCGGGGAGCTGTTTTTT. This sequence encodes CASSVERQGGGELFF.